There are a few counts of the clone carrying this T cell receptor beta chain. Its target is unknown. Germline CDR1 reads MGHDK; CDR2 reads SYGVNS. This CDR3 is 17 amino acids long. V was cut by 7 bases and J by 0 bases, with 21 bases left in between. Researchers took RNA transcripts and amplified the TCR beta CDR3 regions from them. TCR CDR3 underwent first-round RT-PCR with the HTBI primer set. Using its own MiXCR run on the multiplex PCR reads, TCRdb lists one record per CDR3 protein. The sample comprises about 840,000 distinct CDR3 sequences, approximately 40% of which are singletons, and approximately 8.7% rests with the top ten. This specimen belongs to a study of T cells in Graves' hyperthyroidism and ophthalmopathy. Overall study findings and caveats: Model predictions of ophthalmopathy came a median approximately 6.8 months before onset. Blood held most thyroid clonotypes expanded above 0.001 frequency.

Patients with uncontrolled infections, other autoimmune diseases, pregnancy or lactation were excluded. The sequenced sample consisted of blood. The chain links TRBV25-1 to TRBJ1-1; a weak D match, TRBD1 (6 bases). This receptor was taken from a man in his late teens or twenties with Graves' hyperthyroidism. This CDR3 is CASTSGTFLSMNTEAFF. The CDR3 coding sequence is TGTGCCAGCACCAGCGGGACATTTCTTTCCATGAACACTGAAGCTTTCTTT.